The sequence of this T cell receptor beta chain was determined in a study of blood T cells in healthy people across ages (dated by TCRdb to between 2014 and 2017). About the investigation overall: In model experiments, template switching captured about one uniquely barcoded TCR beta cDNA molecule for every two T cells. Donors were grouped into four age groups: young (average approximately 15 years), middle-aged (roughly 37), aged (around 56) and long-lived (just over 80). Donors of different ages were randomly distributed across sequencing lanes to avoid experimental bias. Using the same blood draw, the study looked at two additional independent replicas of 1 million unique cDNA reads for two donors, one aged 18 to 29 and the other aged 80 or older. The study measured age-related changes in TCR beta repertoire diversity using deep sequencing normalized with unique cDNA molecular identifiers. Study-wide findings and limitations: Total diversity estimates from one million sequenced T cells were considered lower bounds and underestimates. Because donor CMV infection status was unknown, age-related changes in expanded clonotypes were potentially confounded. Conclusive comparison of naive and antigen-experienced compartments was prevented by the profiling of bulk unsorted PBMCs. As age increased, observed TCR beta diversity per million T cells dropped in a roughly linear way, and a significant reduction was already evident by age 40. There was a strong correlation between observed TCR beta diversity and the percentage of naive T cells measured by flow cytometry. Compared with the aged group, the long-lived group had more naive CD4+ T cells, fewer expanded clones and increased TCR diversity, a pattern suggesting age selection.

The library was obtained by 5' RACE. Data came from an Illumina HiSeq 2500. A second PCR of about 6 to 12 cycles was run with a J-beta primer mix and a sample-barcoded 5' primer. A template-switch 5' adaptor carrying 12 random nucleotides introduced a unique molecular identifier onto each TCR beta cDNA molecule. Each sample yielded at least 2.5 million CDR3-containing paired-end reads. First-strand cDNA was synthesized from all RNA with the Mint cDNA synthesis kit, primed by a TRBC-specific oligonucleotide. Following uracil-DNA glycosylase treatment, a first 18-cycle PCR with universal primers M1SS and BC2_uni_R was performed on all cDNA. Regarding the original processing steps: Normalization of each sample was performed by random selection of 1 million high-quality reads, each carrying a distinct molecular identifier. Instead of being binned into consensus sequences, reads with shared molecular identifiers were discarded. MiTCR, run with a Q25 quality threshold and the strictest error-elimination algorithm, handled CDR3 identification, clonotype clustering and error correction. A nonparametric unseen species model with Euler transformation was used to estimate a lower bound on total TCR beta diversity. TCRdb took the public reads, trimmed them with fastp at Q25, ran MiXCR for clone calling and kept in-frame beta chains. Rows with a matching CDR3 protein are joined into one entry that keeps the most common DNA and genes. The V and J calls were determined by TCRdb, not by the authors. The sample table records fewer than 1.5 million distinct CDR3 sequences; 42% of these occur just once. The ten largest account for roughly 7.9% of the sample.

Sequences GTSNPN (CDR1) and SVGIG (CDR2) are obtained from the germline V gene (reference sequence). Trimming takes 1 base from V and 3 bases from J, and the germline ends sit 7 bases apart. Taken from cysteine to phenylalanine, the CDR3 has 12 residues. The kept DNA is CDR3 alone, 36 bases in frame from the first base. Systemically healthy Caucasian individuals from Russia, 35 to 50 in total and aged about 6 to 95 years, were included as donors. Ten milliliters of peripheral blood were drawn from each donor into EDTA-treated Vacutainer tubes. Ficoll-Paque density-gradient centrifugation was used to isolate PBMCs, with at least 6.5 million obtained per sample. Total RNA, at least 5 micrograms per sample, was extracted from PBMCs with Trizol reagent. For every donor, flow cytometry on a PBMC aliquot measured the percentage of naive CD45RAhigh/CD27high T cells. Points on this clonotype: Its cognate antigen has yet to be identified. Base quality data are lacking; no much larger clone is found one base away.

The clonotype was recovered from a young woman in good health. The source material was blood. The chain was built from TRBV30 and TRBJ2-7; the D gene remains uncertain. The DNA is as follows: TGTGCCTGGAGTGACCGGTTCTACGAGCAGTACTTC. It specifies CAWSDRFYEQYF.